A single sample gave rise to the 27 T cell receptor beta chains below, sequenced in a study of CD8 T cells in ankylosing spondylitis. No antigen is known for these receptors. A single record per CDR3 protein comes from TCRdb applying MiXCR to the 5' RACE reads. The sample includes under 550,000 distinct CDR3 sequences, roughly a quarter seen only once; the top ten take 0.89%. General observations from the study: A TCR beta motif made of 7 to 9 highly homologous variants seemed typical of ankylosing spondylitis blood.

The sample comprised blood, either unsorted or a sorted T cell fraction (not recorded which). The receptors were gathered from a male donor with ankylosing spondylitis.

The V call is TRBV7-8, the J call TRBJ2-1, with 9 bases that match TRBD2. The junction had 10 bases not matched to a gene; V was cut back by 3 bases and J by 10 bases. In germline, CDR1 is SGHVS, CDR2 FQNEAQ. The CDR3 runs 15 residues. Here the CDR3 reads CASSFSGSPLGEQFF. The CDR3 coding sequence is TGTGCCAGCAGCTTTAGCGGGAGCCCTCTAGGAGAGCAGTTCTTC.

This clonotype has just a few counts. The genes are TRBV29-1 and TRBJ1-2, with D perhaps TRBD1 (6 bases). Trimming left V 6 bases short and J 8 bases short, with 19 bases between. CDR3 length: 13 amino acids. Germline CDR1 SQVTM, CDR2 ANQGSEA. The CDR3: CSVVGQNLRGYTF. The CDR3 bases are TGCAGCGTCGTAGGACAGAATTTAAGGGGCTACACCTTC. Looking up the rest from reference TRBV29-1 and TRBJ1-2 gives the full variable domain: SAVISQKPSRDICQRGTSLTIQCQVDSQVTMMFWYRQQPGQSLTLIATANQGSEATYESGFVIDKFPISRPNLTFSTLTVSNMSPEDSSIYLCSVVGQNLRGYTFGSGTRLTVV.

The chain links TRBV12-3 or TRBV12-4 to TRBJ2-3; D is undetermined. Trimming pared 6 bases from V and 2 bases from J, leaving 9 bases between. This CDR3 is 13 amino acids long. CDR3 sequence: CASRLFHTDTQYF. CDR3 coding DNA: TGTGCCAGCAGACTCTTTCACACAGATACGCAGTATTTT.

CDR3 in amino acids: CASSQAGNYGYTF. The CDR3, as DNA: TGCGCCAGCAGCCAAGCAGGGAACTATGGCTACACCTTC. The genes are TRBV4-1 and TRBJ1-2; weak D call: TRBD1 (5 bases). The CDR3 length is 13 residues. In germline, CDR1 is MGHRA, CDR2 YSYEKL. Trimming removed 1 base from V and 2 bases from J, with 5 bases in between.

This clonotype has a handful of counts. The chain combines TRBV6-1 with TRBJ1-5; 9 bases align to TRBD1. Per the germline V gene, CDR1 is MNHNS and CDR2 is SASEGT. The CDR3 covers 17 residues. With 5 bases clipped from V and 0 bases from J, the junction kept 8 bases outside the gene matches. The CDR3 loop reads CASSRQGGPYSNQPQHF. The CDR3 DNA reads TGTGCCAGCAGTCGACAGGGGGGACCTTATAGCAATCAGCCCCAGCATTTT.

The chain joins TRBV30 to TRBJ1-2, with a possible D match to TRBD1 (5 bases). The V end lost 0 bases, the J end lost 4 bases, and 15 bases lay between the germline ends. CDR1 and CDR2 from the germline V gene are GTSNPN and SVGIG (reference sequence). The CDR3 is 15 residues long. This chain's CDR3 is CAWSVFRGAGYGYTF. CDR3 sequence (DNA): TGTGCCTGGAGTGTATTCCGTGGGGCTGGCTATGGCTACACCTTC.

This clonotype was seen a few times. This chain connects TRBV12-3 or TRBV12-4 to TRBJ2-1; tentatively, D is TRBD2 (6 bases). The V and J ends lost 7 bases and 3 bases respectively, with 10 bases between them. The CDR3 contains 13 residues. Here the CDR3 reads CASNGGDYNEQFF. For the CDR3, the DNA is TGTGCCAGCAACGGCGGGGACTACAATGAGCAGTTCTTC.

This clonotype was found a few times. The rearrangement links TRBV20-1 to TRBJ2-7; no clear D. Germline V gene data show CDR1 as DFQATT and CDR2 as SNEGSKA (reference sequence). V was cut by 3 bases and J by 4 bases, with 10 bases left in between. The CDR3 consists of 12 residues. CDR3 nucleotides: TGCAGTGCTAGGGCCGTTGCTTACGAGCAGTACTTC. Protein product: CSARAVAYEQYF.

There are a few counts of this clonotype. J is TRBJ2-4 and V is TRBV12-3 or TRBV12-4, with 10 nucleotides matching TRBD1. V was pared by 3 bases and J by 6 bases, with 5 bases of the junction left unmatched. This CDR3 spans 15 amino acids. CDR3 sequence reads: CASSLGTGVGNIQYF. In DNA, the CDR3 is TGTGCCAGCAGTTTGGGGACAGGGGTGGGAAACATTCAGTACTTC.

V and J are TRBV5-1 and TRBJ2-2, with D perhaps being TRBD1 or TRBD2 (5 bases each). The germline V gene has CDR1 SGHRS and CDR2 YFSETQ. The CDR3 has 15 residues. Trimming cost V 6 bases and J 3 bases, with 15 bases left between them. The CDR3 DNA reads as TGCGCCAGCACCCCCGCAGGGACCGACACCGGGGAGCTGTTTTTT. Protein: CASTPAGTDTGELFF.

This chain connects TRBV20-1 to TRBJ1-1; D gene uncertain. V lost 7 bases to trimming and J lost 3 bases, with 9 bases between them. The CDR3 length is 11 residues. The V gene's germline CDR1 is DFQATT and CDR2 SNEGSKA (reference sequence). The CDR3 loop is CSVLLHTEAFF. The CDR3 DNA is TGCAGTGTTCTCTTGCACACTGAAGCTTTCTTT.

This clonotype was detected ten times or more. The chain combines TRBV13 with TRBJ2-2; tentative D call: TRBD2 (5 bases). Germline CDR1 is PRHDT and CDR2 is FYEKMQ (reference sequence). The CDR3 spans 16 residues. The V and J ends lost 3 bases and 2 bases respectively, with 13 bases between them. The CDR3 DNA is TGTGCCAGCAGCTTTCCGGGGTGGATTAACACCGGGGAGCTGTTTTTT. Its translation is CASSFPGWINTGELFF.

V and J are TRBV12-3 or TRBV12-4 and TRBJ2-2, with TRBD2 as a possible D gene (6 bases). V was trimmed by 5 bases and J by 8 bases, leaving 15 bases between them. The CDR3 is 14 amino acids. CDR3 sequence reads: CASSLPRDLGELFF. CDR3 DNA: TGTGCCAGCAGTCTCCCGCGGGACTTGGGGGAGCTGTTTTTT.

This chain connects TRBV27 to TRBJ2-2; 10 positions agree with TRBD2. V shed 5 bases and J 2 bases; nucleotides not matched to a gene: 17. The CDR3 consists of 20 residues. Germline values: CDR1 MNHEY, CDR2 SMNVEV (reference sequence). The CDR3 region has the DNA TGTGCCAGCAGTCTCTACTTCCCTCCGGGACTAGCGAGAAACACCGGGGAGCTGTTTTTT. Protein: CASSLYFPPGLARNTGELFF.

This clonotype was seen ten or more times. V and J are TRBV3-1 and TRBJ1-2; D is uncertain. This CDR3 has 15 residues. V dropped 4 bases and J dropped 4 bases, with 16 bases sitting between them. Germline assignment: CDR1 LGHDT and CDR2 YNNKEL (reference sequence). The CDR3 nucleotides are TGTGCCAGCAGCCTCAGATCGAGGTCTGTCTATGGCTACACCTTC. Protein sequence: CASSLRSRSVYGYTF. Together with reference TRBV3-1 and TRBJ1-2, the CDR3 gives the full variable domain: DTAVSQTPKYLVTQMGNDKSIKCEQNLGHDTMYWYKQDSKKFLKIMFSYNNKELIINETVPNRFSPKSPDKAHLNLHINSLELGDSAVYFCASSLRSRSVYGYTFGSGTRLTVV.

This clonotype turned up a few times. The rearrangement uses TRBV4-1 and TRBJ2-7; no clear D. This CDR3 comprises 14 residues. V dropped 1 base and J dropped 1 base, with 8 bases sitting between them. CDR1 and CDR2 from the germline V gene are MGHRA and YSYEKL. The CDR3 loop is CASSQGAMSYEQYV. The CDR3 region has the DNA TGCGCCAGCAGCCAAGGGGCTATGTCCTACGAGCAGTACGTC.

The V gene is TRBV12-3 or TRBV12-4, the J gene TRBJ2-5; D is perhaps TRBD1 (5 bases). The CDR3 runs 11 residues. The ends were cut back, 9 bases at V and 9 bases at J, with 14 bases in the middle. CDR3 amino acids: CASSSLGAQYF. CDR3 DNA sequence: TGTGCCAGTTCCTCTCTAGGGGCCCAGTACTTC.

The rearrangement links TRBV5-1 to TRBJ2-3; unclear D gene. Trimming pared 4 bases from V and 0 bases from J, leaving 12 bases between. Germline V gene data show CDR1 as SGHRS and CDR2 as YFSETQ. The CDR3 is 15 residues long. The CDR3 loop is CASSPPQQSTDTQYF. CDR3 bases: TGCGCCAGCAGCCCCCCACAGCAGAGCACAGATACGCAGTATTTT.

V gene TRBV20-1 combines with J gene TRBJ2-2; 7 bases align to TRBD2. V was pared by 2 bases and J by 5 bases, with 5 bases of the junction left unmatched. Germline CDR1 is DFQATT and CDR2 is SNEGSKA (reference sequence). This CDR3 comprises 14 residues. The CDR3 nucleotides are TGCAGTGCTAGACTAGCGGAGAGGACCGGGGAGCTGTTTTTT. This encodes CSARLAERTGELFF.

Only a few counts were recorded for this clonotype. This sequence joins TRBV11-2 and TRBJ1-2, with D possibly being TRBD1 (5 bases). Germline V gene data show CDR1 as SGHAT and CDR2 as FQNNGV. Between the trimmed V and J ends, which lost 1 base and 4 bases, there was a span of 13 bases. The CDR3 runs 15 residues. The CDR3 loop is CASSLGLTVFYGYTF. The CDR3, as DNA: TGTGCCAGCAGCTTAGGCTTGACAGTCTTCTATGGCTACACCTTC.

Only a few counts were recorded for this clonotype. The CDR3 protein is CASSPNPGPYGYTF. Written as DNA, the CDR3 is TGTGCCAGCAGCCCAAATCCGGGTCCCTATGGCTACACCTTC. The V call is TRBV7-2, the J call TRBJ1-2, with D unresolved. The CDR3 extends over 14 amino acids. The germline CDR1 and CDR2 sequences are SGHTA and FQGNSA. V was pared by 5 bases and J by 4 bases, with 14 bases between.

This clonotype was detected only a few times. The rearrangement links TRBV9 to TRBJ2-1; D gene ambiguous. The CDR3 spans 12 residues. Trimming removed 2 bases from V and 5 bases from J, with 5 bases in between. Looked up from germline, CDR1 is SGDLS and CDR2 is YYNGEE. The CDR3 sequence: CASSVGDNEQFF. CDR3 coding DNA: TGTGCCAGCAGCGTTGGGGACAATGAGCAGTTCTTC.

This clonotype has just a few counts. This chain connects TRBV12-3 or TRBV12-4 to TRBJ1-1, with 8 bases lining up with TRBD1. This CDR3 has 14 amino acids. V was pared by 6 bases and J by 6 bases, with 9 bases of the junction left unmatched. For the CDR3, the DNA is TGTGCCAGCAGCAAACAGGGGGATCTACCTGAAGCTTTCTTT. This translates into CASSKQGDLPEAFF.

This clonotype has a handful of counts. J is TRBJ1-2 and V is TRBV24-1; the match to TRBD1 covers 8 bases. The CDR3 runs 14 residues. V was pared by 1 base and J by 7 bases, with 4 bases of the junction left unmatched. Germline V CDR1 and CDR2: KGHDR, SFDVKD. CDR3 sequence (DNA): TGTGCCACCAGTGATTTCCGGACAGGGCTTGGCTACACCTTC. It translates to CATSDFRTGLGYTF.

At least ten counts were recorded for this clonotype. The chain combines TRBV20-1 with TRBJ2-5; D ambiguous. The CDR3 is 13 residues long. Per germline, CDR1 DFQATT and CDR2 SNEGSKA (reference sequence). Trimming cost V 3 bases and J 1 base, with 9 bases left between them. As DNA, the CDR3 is TGCAGTGCTAGCGCGGTCTTCCAAGAGACCCAGTACTTC. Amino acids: CSASAVFQETQYF.

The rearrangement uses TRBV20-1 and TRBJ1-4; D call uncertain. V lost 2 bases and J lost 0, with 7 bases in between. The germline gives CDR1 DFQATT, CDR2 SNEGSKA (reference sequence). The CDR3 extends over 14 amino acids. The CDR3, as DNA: TGCAGTGCTAGAAACATGGCAACTAATGAAAAACTGTTTTTT. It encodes CSARNMATNEKLFF.

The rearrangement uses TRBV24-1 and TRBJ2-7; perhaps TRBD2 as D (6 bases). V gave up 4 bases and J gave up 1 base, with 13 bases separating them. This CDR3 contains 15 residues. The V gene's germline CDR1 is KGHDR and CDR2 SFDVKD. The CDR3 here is CATSESEGLSYEQYF. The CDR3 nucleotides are TGTGCCACCAGTGAGTCGGAGGGGCTTTCCTACGAGCAGTACTTC.